The 20 T cell receptor beta chains given below trace back to one sample, sequenced in a study of human T cells and chemical hapten exposure. TCRdb called the RACE reads again in MiXCR, with one record for every CDR3 protein. The sample includes 100,000 or so distinct CDR3 sequences, roughly a tenth of them seen just once. Stated time point: patch test 2, 6 weeks after DPC sensitization. Treatment of the sample: therapeutic diphenylcyclopropenone sensitization with weekly scalp DPC. Sample: whole blood, taken in connection with sensitization to the hapten diphenylcyclopropenone (DPC). Source of these receptors: a woman between 35 and 50 years old with alopecia areata. Some clones in this sample may be carry-over from other donors' samples.

The table lists this clonotype with many counts. The J gene is TRBJ1-2, the V gene TRBV7-9, with unresolved D. Trimming removed 1 base from V and 8 bases from J, with 11 bases in between. Per germline, CDR1 SEHNR and CDR2 FQNEAQ (reference sequence). The CDR3 totals 13 residues. The chain's CDR3 is CASSLEGSRGYTF. The CDR3 DNA sequence: TGTGCCAGCAGCTTAGAAGGGTCGCGGGGCTACACCTTC.

This clonotype was found many times. This sequence joins TRBV5-1 and TRBJ2-5; 7 bases line up with TRBD1. V gave up 0 bases and J gave up 1 base; unmatched junction bases: 3. This CDR3 is built from 15 residues. Per the germline V gene, CDR1 is SGHRS and CDR2 is YFSETQ. CDR3 sequence (DNA): TGCGCCAGCAGCTTGGGTGGACAGGTCCAAGAGACCCAGTACTTC. This translates into CASSLGGQVQETQYF.

At least ten counts were recorded for this clonotype. This rearrangement joins TRBV18 to TRBJ2-7; D is perhaps TRBD2 (6 bases). The V end lost 2 bases, the J end lost 2 bases, and 7 bases lay between the germline ends. The CDR3 spans 13 residues. Germline CDR1 is KGHSH and CDR2 is LQKENI. In DNA form, the CDR3 reads TGTGCCAGCTCACCAGGGGAGGCCTACGAGCAGTACTTC. Translation: CASSPGEAYEQYF.

This chain links TRBV7-8 with TRBJ2-3; D perhaps matches TRBD1 (5 bases). Germline CDR1 SGHVS, CDR2 FQNEAQ. V lost 5 bases to trimming and J lost 5 bases, with 17 bases between them. The CDR3 contains 15 residues. CDR3 sequence reads: CASSTVAAGIDTQYF. The CDR3 coding sequence is TGTGCCAGCAGCACAGTGGCGGCAGGGATAGATACGCAGTATTTT. Variable domain in full (rest from reference TRBV7-8 and TRBJ2-3): GAGVSQSPRYKVAKRGQDVALRCDPISGHVSLFWYQQALGQGPEFLTYFQNEAQLDKSGLPSDRFFAERPEGSVSTLKIQRTQQEDSAVYLCASSTVAAGIDTQYFGPGTRLTVL.

This clonotype was counted only a few times. The chain carries TRBV2 and TRBJ1-4; D remains unclear. The length of the CDR3 is 14 residues. V gave up 7 bases and J gave up 0 bases, with 9 bases separating them. In germline, CDR1 is SNHLY, CDR2 FYNNEI. CDR3 DNA sequence: TGTGCCAGCACCCAAGTTGCAACTAATGAAAAACTGTTTTTT. This sequence encodes CASTQVATNEKLFF.

The chain employs TRBV21-1 and TRBJ2-5; the D segment call TRBD1 is taken from the table without a DNA check. TRBV21-1 is noted as a pseudogene. The CDR3 runs to 16 residues. As DNA, the CDR3 is TGTGCCAGCAGCAAAACGTGGAGGGGGCCGGTATGGACCCAGTACTTC. It encodes CASSKTWRGPVWTQYF.

V gene TRBV6-6 combines with J gene TRBJ2-1, with a weak D call TRBD2 (6 bases). CDR3 length equals 14 residues. The germline V gene encodes CDR1 MNHNY and CDR2 SVGAGI (reference sequence). V gave up 7 bases and J gave up 6 bases, with 16 bases separating them. CDR3 amino acids: CASTVRVAVNEQFF. CDR3 nucleotide sequence: TGTGCCAGCACGGTCAGGGTAGCGGTCAATGAGCAGTTCTTC.

The chain is built from TRBV5-4 and TRBJ2-7, with 11 bases fitting TRBD2. With V trimmed by 2 bases and J by 5 bases, 6 bases remained unmatched. The V gene's germline CDR1 is SGHNT and CDR2 YYREEE (reference sequence). The CDR3 runs 15 residues. CDR3 DNA: TGTGCCAGCAGCTTCCTAGCGGGAGGTGGAGACGAGCAGTACTTC. It is translated as CASSFLAGGGDEQYF.

This clonotype was counted only a few times. This rearrangement joins TRBV2 to TRBJ2-5; tentative D call: TRBD2 (6 bases). The CDR3 totals 16 residues. CDR1 is SNHLY and CDR2 is FYNNEI in the germline V gene. The V and J ends lost 5 bases and 1 base respectively, with 17 bases between them. The CDR3 sequence is CASSNGGHGPQETQYF. The CDR3 DNA follows: TGTGCCAGCAGTAATGGAGGGCACGGTCCCCAAGAGACCCAGTACTTC.

This clonotype was seen ten or more times. The rearrangement links TRBV4-1 to TRBJ1-2; D might be TRBD1 (6 bases). The germline gives CDR1 MGHRA, CDR2 YSYEKL. The CDR3 sequence is 15 residues long. Between the trimmed V and J ends, which lost 3 bases and 1 base, there was a span of 12 bases. CDR3 nucleotides: TGCGCCAGCAGCCAGACGGGACACCTTAACTATGGCTACACCTTC. Its protein product is CASSQTGHLNYGYTF.

The CDR3, as DNA: TGTGCCAGCAGCGTAGAGGCAGATCCAGATACGCAGTATTTT. Encoded protein: CASSVEADPDTQYF. This sequence joins TRBV9 and TRBJ2-3, with D hard to call. Trimming removed 0 bases from V and 4 bases from J, with 9 bases in between. Germline lookup yields CDR1 SGDLS and CDR2 YYNGEE. CDR3 length: 14 residues.

This chain connects TRBV6-5 to TRBJ2-3, with D uncertain. Germline CDR1 is MNHEY and CDR2 is SVGAGI. V was shortened by 8 bases and J by 2 bases, with 20 bases between the two germline ends. This CDR3 is 16 amino acids long. CDR3 bases: TGTGCCAGCGGTCGTCCCGCCCGGCGAAACACAGATACGCAGTATTTT. This encodes CASGRPARRNTDTQYF.

This clonotype was found many times. The chain recombines TRBV6-5 with TRBJ2-3, with D perhaps TRBD2 (6 bases). This CDR3 is built from 17 residues. Germline V lookup: CDR1 MNHEY, CDR2 SVGAGI. The V gene lost 6 bases and the J gene lost 0 bases, with 19 bases spanning the gap. CDR3 in amino acids: CASRTTRLARSTDTQYF. The CDR3, as DNA: TGTGCCAGCAGAACGACTCGTCTAGCGAGGAGCACAGATACGCAGTATTTT.

This clonotype was seen a handful of times. This chain uses TRBV9 with TRBJ2-1, with D perhaps TRBD2 (5 bases). Looked up from germline, CDR1 is SGDLS and CDR2 is YYNGEE. The CDR3 length is 17 residues. Deletions cut 0 bases from V and 2 bases from J, with 15 bases between. CDR3: CASSVAPGRLPYNEQFF. Written as DNA, the CDR3 is TGTGCCAGCAGCGTAGCCCCGGGGAGACTCCCCTACAATGAGCAGTTCTTC. Complete variable domain (other parts from reference TRBV9 and TRBJ2-1): DSGVTQTPKHLITATGQRVTLRCSPRSGDLSVYWYQQSLDQGLQFLIQYYNGEERAKGNILERFSAQQFPDLHSELNLSSLELGDSALYFCASSVAPGRLPYNEQFFGPGTRLTVL.

The chain employs TRBV29-1 and TRBJ1-1; 8 bases map to TRBD1. Looked up from germline, CDR1 is SQVTM and CDR2 is ANQGSEA. V dropped 8 bases and J dropped 3; count of bases not matched to a gene: 14. CDR3 size: 15 residues. The CDR3 region has the DNA TGCAGCCCCGAGGGGATGTCGGGACAGGACACTGAAGCTTTCTTT. Protein sequence: CSPEGMSGQDTEAFF.

This clonotype has a handful of counts. The chain is built from TRBV20-1 and TRBJ2-3; 8 positions match TRBD2. This CDR3 is 15 amino acids long. The trim removed 3 bases at V and 0 bases at J, leaving 5 bases unmatched. Germline CDR1 and CDR2: DFQATT and SNEGSKA (reference sequence). The CDR3 DNA sequence: TGCAGTGCTAGGATAAGCGGGAGAAGCACAGATACGCAGTATTTT. Protein sequence: CSARISGRSTDTQYF.

This rearrangement joins TRBV11-2 to TRBJ2-1; 10 bases are shared with TRBD2. Germline-derived CDR1 and CDR2 are SGHAT and FQNNGV. The CDR3 has 16 amino acids. J was trimmed by 11 bases and V by 5 bases; bases with no gene match: 15. Here the CDR3 reads CASSQFLAGALLQQFF. CDR3 in DNA: TGTGCCAGCAGCCAATTTCTAGCGGGAGCCTTATTGCAGCAGTTCTTC.

Many counts were recorded for this clonotype. The CDR3 region has the DNA TGTGCCAGCAGCTTAAATGCAGGTGACAATGAGCAGTTCTTC. It encodes CASSLNAGDNEQFF. The chain has TRBV7-3 and TRBJ2-1; D ambiguous. Germline-derived CDR1 and CDR2 are SGHTA and FQGTGA. The length of the CDR3 is 14 residues. Deletions cut 1 base from V and 5 bases from J, with 9 bases between.

In this sample, this clonotype turned up many times. The gene calls are TRBV20-1 and TRBJ2-7; TRBD2 matches at 11 bases. Trimming removed 6 bases from V and 2 bases from J; junction bases left unmatched: 6. The CDR3 totals 14 residues. Germline values: CDR1 DFQATT, CDR2 SNEGSKA (reference sequence). In DNA, the CDR3 is TGCAGTGCAAATGGACTAGCGGGCCCCTACGAGCAGTACTTC. It codes for CSANGLAGPYEQYF.

The rearrangement joins TRBV24-1 to TRBJ2-5; 10 bases line up with TRBD1. Trimming cost V 4 bases and J 5 bases; bases outside gene matches: 12. The germline CDR1 and CDR2 sequences are KGHDR and SFDVKD. The CDR3 runs 17 residues. CDR3 coding DNA: TGTGCCACCAGTGACCACCGGGACAGGGGCCTCGGTGAGACCCAGTACTTC. Its protein is CATSDHRDRGLGETQYF.